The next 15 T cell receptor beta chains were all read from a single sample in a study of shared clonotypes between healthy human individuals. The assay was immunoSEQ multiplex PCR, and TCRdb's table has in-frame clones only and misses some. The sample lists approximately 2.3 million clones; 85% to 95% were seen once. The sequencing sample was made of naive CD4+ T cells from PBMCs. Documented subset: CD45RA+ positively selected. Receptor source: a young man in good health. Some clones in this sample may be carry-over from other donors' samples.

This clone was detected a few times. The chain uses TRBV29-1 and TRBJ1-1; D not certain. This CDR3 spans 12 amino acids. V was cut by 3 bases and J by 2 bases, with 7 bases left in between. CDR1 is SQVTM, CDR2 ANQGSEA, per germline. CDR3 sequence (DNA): TGCAGCGTTGACCCAGCTAACACTGAAGCTTTCTTT. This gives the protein CSVDPANTEAFF.

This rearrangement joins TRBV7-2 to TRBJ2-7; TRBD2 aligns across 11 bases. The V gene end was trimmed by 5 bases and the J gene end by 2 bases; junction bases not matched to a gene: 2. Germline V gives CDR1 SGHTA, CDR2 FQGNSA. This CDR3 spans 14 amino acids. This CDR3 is CASSLSGRAYEQYF. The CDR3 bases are TGTGCCAGCAGCCTTAGCGGGAGGGCCTACGAGCAGTACTTC.

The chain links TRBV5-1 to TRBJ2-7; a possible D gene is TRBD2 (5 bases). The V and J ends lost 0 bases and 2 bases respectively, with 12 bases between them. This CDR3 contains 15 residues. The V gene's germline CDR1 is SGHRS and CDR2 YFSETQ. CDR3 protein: CASSLGAERPYEQYF. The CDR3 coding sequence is TGCGCCAGCAGCTTGGGAGCGGAGCGCCCCTACGAGCAGTACTTC.

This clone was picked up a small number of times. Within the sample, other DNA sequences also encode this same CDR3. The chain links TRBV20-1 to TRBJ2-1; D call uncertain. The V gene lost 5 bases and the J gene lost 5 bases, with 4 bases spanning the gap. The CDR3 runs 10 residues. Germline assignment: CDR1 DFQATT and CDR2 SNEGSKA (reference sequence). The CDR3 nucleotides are TGCAGTGCTCGCAACAATGAGCAGTTCTTC. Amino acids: CSARNNEQFF.

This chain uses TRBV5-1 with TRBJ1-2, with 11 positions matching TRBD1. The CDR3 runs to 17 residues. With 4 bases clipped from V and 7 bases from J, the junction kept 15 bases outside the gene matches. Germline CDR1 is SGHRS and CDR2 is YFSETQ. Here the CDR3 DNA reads TGCGCCAGCAGCCAGGGACAGGGGGTAAGAGGTGGATCTGGCTACACCTTC. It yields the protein CASSQGQGVRGGSGYTF.

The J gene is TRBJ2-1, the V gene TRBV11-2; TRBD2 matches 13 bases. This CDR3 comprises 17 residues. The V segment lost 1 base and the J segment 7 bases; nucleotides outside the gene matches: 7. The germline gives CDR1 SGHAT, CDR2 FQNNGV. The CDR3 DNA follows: TGTGCCAGCAGCTTAGTTGTAGGGACTAGCGGGGCTAATGAGCAGTTCTTC. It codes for CASSLVVGTSGANEQFF. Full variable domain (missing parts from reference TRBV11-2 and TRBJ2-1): EAGVAQSPRYKIIEKRQSVAFWCNPISGHATLYWYQQILGQGPKLLIQFQNNGVVDDSQLPKDRFSAERLKGVDSTLKIQPAKLEDSAVYLCASSLVVGTSGANEQFFGPGTRLTVL.

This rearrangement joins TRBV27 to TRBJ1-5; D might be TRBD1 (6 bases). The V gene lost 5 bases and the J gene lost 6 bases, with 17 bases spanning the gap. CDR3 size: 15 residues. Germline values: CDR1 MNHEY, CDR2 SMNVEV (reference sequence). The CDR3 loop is CASSTGFALGQPQHF. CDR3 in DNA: TGTGCCAGCAGTACAGGGTTCGCCCTGGGTCAGCCCCAGCATTTT.

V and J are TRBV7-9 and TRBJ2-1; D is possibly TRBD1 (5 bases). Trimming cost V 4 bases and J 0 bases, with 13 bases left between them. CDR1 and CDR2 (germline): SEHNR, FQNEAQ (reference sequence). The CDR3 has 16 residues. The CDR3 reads CASSSQGAASYNEQFF. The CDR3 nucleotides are TGTGCCAGCAGCTCCCAGGGCGCAGCCTCCTACAATGAGCAGTTCTTC.

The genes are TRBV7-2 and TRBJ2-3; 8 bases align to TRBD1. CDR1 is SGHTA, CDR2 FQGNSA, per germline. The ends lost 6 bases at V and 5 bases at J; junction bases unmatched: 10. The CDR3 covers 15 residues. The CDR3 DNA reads TGTGCCAGCAGGGCCACAGGGGGTGCGGGAGATACGCAGTATTTT. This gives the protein CASRATGGAGDTQYF. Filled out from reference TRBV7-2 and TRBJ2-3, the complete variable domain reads GAGVSQSPSNKVTEKGKDVELRCDPISGHTALYWYRQSLGQGLEFLIYFQGNSAPDKSGLPSDRFSAERTGGSVSTLTIQRTQQEDSAVYLCASRATGGAGDTQYFGPGTRLTVL.

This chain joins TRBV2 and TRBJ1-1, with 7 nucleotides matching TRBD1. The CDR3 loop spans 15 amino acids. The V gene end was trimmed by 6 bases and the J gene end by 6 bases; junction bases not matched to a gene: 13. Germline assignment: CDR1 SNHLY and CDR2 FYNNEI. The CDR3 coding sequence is TGTGCCAGCAGCGGCAGCCCAGGGGGTTTGGCTGAAGCTTTCTTT. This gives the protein CASSGSPGGLAEAFF.

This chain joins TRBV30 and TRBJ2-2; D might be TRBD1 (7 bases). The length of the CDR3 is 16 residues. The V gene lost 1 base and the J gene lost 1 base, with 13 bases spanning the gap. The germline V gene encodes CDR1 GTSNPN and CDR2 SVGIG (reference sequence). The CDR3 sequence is CAWSGAGGLNTGELFF. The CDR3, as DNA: TGTGCCTGGAGTGGAGCAGGGGGGTTGAACACCGGGGAGCTGTTTTTT.

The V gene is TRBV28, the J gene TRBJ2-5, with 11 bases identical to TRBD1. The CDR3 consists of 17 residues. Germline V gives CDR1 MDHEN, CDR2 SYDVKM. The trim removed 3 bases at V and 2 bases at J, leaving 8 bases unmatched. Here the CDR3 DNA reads TGTGCCAGCAGTTTGGGGACAGGGGGAAAGGGGCAAGAGACCCAGTACTTC. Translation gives CASSLGTGGKGQETQYF.

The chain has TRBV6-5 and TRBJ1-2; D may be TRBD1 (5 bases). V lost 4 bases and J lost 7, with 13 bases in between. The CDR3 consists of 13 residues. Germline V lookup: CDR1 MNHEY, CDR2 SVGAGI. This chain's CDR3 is CASSFRDASGYTF. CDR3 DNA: TGTGCCAGCAGTTTTAGGGACGCCAGTGGCTACACCTTC.

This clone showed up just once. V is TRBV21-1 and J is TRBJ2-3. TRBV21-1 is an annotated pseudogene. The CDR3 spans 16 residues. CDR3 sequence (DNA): TGTGCCAGCAGCACCTTAGCCGGGACCAGCACAGATACGCAGTATTTT. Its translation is CASSTLAGTSTDTQYF.

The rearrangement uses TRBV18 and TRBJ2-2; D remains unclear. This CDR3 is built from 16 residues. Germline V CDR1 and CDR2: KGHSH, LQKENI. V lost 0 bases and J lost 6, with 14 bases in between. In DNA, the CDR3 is TGTGCCAGCTCACCACCGCACGGCGGCCAGGCCGGGGAGCTGTTTTTT. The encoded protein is CASSPPHGGQAGELFF.